These 5 T cell receptor beta chains share one sample of origin, sequenced in a study of sequential checkpoint blockade in melanoma. Method: immunoSEQ multiplex PCR; TCRdb's copy keeps in-frame clones and lacks some. The sample comprises roughly 10,000 clones, 25% to 30% of which are singletons, and more than 25% rests with the top ten. The treatment was: randomized to nivolumab then ipilimumab (arm A) or the reverse (arm B). The material was tumor tissue (inferred from file names), obtained from a patient given nivolumab and ipilimumab in sequence. The receptors shown here come from a human donor with melanoma.

CDR3 nucleotide sequence: TGTGCCAGCAGCCCCGCGCGGGACAGGGGAGGCGCTTTCTTT. Translated, it gives CASSPARDRGGAFF. The chain is built from TRBV11-3 and TRBJ1-1, with 10 bases that match TRBD1. The J segment lost 11 bases and the V segment lost 5 bases, leaving 11 bases of the junction unmatched. CDR3 length: 14 residues. Germline V gene data show CDR1 as SGHNT and CDR2 as YENEEA.

The chain is built from TRBV18 and TRBJ2-2; 8 bases map to TRBD1. Germline CDR1 KGHSH, CDR2 LQKENI. The CDR3 contains 20 residues. Trimming cost V 0 bases and J 1 base; bases outside gene matches: 13. The CDR3 DNA reads as TGTGCCAGCTCACCACCGCAGGGGGACAGGCCGATTTTGAACACCGGGGAGCTGTTTTTT. It codes for CASSPPQGDRPILNTGELFF.

This clone turned up a few times. The chain couples TRBV6-8 to TRBJ1-5; a possible D gene is TRBD1 (5 bases). Germline values: CDR1 MNHGY, CDR2 SAAAGT. Trimming took off 6 bases at V and 2 bases at J, with 14 bases between the two ends. The CDR3 contains 15 residues. The CDR3 spells CASSPGRDGNQPQHF. DNA of the CDR3: TGTGCCAGCAGCCCCGGCAGGGACGGCAATCAGCCCCAGCATTTT.

The V gene is TRBV30, the J gene TRBJ1-4; 9 bases align to TRBD1. Germline CDR1 GTSNPN, CDR2 SVGIG (reference sequence). CDR3 length: 15 amino acids. Trimming cost V 3 bases and J 8 bases; bases outside gene matches: 10. CDR3 nucleotides: TGTGCCTGGAGCGAGAGATACAGGGGGCCCGAAAAACTGTTTTTT. Translating it yields CAWSERYRGPEKLFF.

V usage is TRBV28 and J usage is TRBJ1-1; D unclear. This CDR3 has 12 amino acids. Trimming pared 2 bases from V and 5 bases from J, leaving 6 bases between. Germline loops: CDR1 MDHEN, CDR2 SYDVKM. The CDR3 coding sequence is TGTGCCAGCAGTTTACGGTGGACTGAAGCTTTCTTT. It specifies CASSLRWTEAFF.